The T cell receptor (beta chain) described here comes from a study of blood T cell repertoires in COVID-19. Study in general: Sources were T cells, B-cell-depleted T cells, or PBMCs; the material itself was cDNA or gDNA.

Per the original methods: Reference gene primers were amplified, and this amplification served to estimate nucleated cell counts. Profiling relied on immunoSEQ multiplex PCR, and the TCRdb table lists in-frame clones only, not all of them. V and J calls and clone size are those listed in that table; D and trimming were worked out from the DNA. This repertoire shows around 190,000 clones, around nine tenths found once; its top ten account for 15% to 20%. Seattle patients were enrolled during active infection and followed longitudinally. The CDR3 contains 15 residues. Trimming removed 0 bases from V and 2 bases from J, with 11 bases in between. Germline-derived CDR1 and CDR2 are SGHVS and FNYEAQ.

The source material was peripheral blood. The receptor comes from a man aged 45-65 years with COVID-19, enrolled during active disease. The rearrangement links TRBV7-6 to TRBJ2-7, with D maybe TRBD1 (5 bases). CDR3 loop: CASSLASVGAYEQYF. CDR3 bases: TGTGCCAGCAGCTTAGCCTCGGTAGGGGCCTACGAGCAGTACTTC.